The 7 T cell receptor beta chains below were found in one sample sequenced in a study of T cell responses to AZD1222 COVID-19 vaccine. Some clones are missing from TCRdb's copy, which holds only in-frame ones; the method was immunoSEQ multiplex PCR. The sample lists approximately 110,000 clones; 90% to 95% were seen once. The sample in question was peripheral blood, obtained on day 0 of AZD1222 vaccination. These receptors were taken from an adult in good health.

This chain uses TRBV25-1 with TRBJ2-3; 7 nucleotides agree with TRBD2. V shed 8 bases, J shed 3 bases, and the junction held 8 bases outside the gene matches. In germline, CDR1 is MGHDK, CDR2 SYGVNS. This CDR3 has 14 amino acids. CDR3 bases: TGTGCCAGCCGGGGAGGGGTCCAAACAGATACGCAGTATTTT. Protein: CASRGGVQTDTQYF.

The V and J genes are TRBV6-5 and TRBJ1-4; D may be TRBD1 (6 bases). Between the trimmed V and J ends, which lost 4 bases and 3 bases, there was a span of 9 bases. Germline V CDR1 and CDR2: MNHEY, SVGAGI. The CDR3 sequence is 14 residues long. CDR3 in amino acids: CASSWGLANEKLFF. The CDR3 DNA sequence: TGTGCCAGCAGTTGGGGGCTGGCTAATGAAAAACTGTTTTTT.

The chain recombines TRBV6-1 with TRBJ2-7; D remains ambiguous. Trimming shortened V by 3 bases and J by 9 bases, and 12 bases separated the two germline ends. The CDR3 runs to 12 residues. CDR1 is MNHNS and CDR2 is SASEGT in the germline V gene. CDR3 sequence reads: CASSDPTTRQYF. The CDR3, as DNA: TGTGCCAGCAGTGACCCCACTACGAGGCAGTACTTC.

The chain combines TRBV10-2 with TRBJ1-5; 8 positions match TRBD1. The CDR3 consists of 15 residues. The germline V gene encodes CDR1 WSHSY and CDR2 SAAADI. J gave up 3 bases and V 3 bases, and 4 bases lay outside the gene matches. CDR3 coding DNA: TGCGCCAGCAGTGACCGACAGGGGCACAATCAGCCCCAGCATTTT. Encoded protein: CASSDRQGHNQPQHF.

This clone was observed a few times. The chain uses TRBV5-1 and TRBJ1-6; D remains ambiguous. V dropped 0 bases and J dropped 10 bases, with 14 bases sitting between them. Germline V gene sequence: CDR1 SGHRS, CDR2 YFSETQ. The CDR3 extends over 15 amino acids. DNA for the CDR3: TGCGCCAGCAGCTTGGCGTCAGATTCCGGCTCACCCCTCCACTTT. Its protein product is CASSLASDSGSPLHF.

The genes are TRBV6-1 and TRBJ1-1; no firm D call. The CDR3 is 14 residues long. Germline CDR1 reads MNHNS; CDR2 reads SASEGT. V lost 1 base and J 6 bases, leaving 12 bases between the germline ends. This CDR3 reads CASSEGMAKPEAFF. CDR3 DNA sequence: TGTGCCAGCAGTGAAGGAATGGCAAAGCCTGAAGCTTTCTTT.

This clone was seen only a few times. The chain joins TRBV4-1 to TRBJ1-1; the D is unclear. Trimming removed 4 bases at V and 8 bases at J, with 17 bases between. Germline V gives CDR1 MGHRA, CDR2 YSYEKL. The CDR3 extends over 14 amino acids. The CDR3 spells CASSPPDTGSEAFF. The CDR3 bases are TGCGCCAGCAGCCCACCCGACACCGGGTCCGAAGCTTTCTTT.